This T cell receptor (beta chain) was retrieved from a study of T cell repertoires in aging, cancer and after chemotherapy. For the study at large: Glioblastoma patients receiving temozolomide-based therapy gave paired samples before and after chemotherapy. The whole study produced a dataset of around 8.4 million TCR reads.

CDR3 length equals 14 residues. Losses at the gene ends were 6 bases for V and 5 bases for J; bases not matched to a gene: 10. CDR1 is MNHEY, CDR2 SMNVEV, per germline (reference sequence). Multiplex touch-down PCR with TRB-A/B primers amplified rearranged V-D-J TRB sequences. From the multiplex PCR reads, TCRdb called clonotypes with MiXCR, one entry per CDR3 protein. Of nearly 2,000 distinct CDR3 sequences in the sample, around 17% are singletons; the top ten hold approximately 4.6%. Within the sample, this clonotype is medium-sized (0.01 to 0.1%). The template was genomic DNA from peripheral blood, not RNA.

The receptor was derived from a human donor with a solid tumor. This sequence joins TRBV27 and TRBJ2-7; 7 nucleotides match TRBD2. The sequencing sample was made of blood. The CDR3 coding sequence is TGTGCCAGCAGACAAAAGCGGGGTACGGACGAGCAGTACTTC. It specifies CASRQKRGTDEQYF.